This T cell receptor beta chain comes out of a study of T cell responses to AZD1222 COVID-19 vaccine. CDR1 LGHDT and CDR2 YNNKEL come from the germline V gene (reference sequence). This CDR3 spans 13 amino acids. Trimming shortened V by 1 base and J by 4 bases, and 8 bases separated the two germline ends. Here immunoSEQ multiplex PCR was the method, and the copy in TCRdb shows in-frame clones only, minus some. This table holds roughly 100,000 clones, about 81% found once. This clone was seen just once. The J gene is TRBJ2-7, the V gene TRBV3-1 (or the pseudogene TRBV3-2); D is unresolved. The sequence derives from an adult who received the AZD1222 COVID-19 vaccine. Sample: peripheral blood, taken 28 days after the second AZD1222 dose. In DNA, the CDR3 is TGTGCCAGCAGCCAAGCCAGTGGATACGAGCAGTACTTC. Protein: CASSQASGYEQYF.